The 23 T cell receptor beta chains below were found in one sample sequenced in a study of CD8 T cells in ankylosing spondylitis. Study-wide results and limits: What appeared characteristic of ankylosing spondylitis blood was a TCR beta motif of under 10 highly homologous variants.

For these receptors, no antigen is known. TCRdb fed the 5' RACE reads into MiXCR, producing one record per CDR3 protein. The table includes about 800,000 distinct CDR3 sequences, 12% detected once. The sample comprised blood, either unsorted or a sorted T cell fraction (not recorded which). The receptors come from a male donor with ankylosing spondylitis.

At least ten counts were recorded for this clonotype. The chain carries TRBV6-1 and TRBJ2-1; D is unclear. Germline values: CDR1 MNHNS, CDR2 SASEGT. CDR3 length: 12 residues. Trimming removed 6 bases from V and 4 bases from J, with 7 bases in between. In nucleotides, the CDR3 is TGTGCCAGCAGGGGCCAGTACAATGAGCAGTTCTTC. Translation gives CASRGQYNEQFF.

The genes are TRBV7-2 and TRBJ1-3; 7 bases are shared with TRBD1. CDR1 and CDR2 from the germline V gene are SGHTA and FQGNSA. The CDR3 length is 14 residues. The trim removed 5 bases at V and 4 bases at J, leaving 5 bases unmatched. This chain's CDR3 is CASSRLQGGNTIYF. The CDR3 DNA reads TGTGCCAGCAGCCGCCTACAGGGGGGAAACACCATATATTTT.

V usage is TRBV5-1 and J usage is TRBJ1-1; the D gene is possibly TRBD1 (6 bases). The length of the CDR3 is 13 residues. V gave up 5 bases and J gave up 5 bases, with 13 bases separating them. Germline V lookup: CDR1 SGHRS, CDR2 YFSETQ. CDR3 loop: CASRRGAGTEAFF. In nucleotides, the CDR3 is TGCGCCAGCAGGCGGGGGGCCGGTACTGAAGCTTTCTTT. Variable domain in full (rest from reference TRBV5-1 and TRBJ1-1): KAGVTQTPRYLIKTRGQQVTLSCSPISGHRSVSWYQQTPGQGLQFLFEYFSETQRNKGNFPGRFSGRQFSNSRSEMNVSTLELGDSALYLCASRRGAGTEAFFGQGTRLTVV.

This chain links TRBV4-2 with TRBJ2-1; TRBD2 matches 7 bases. Germline lookup yields CDR1 LGHNA and CDR2 YNFKEQ. The CDR3 covers 17 residues. After removal of 0 bases from V and 0 bases from J, the junction contained 5 bases not matched to a gene. CDR3 nucleotide sequence: TGTGCCAGCAGCCAAGATTTGTCGGGGGGCTCCTACAATGAGCAGTTCTTC. Its translation: CASSQDLSGGSYNEQFF.

The chain has TRBV20-1 and TRBJ2-5; TRBD2 agrees at 8 bases. CDR1 DFQATT and CDR2 SNEGSKA come from the germline V gene (reference sequence). This CDR3 spans 15 amino acids. J lost 5 bases, V lost 3 bases, and 11 bases had no gene match. The CDR3 nucleotides are TGCAGTGCTAGTTCGGTAGCGGGGCCAGGGGAGACCCAGTACTTC. Residues: CSASSVAGPGETQYF.

The chain has TRBV4-3 and TRBJ2-5, with 11 bases fitting TRBD2. The germline V gene encodes CDR1 LGHNA and CDR2 YSLEER. This CDR3 comprises 16 residues. J lost 8 bases, V lost 0 bases, and 8 bases had no gene match. CDR3 residues: CASSQDALAGGVTQYF. The DNA of the CDR3 is TGCGCCAGCAGCCAAGATGCCCTAGCGGGGGGAGTTACCCAGTACTTC.

This chain uses TRBV7-6 with TRBJ1-6; D not certain. Germline V gene sequence: CDR1 SGHVS, CDR2 FNYEAQ. V was clipped by 5 bases and J by 0 bases, with 11 bases between them. CDR3 length equals 16 residues. CDR3 coding DNA: TGTGCCAGCAGCCTCGGTCAAGGCTCCTATAATTCACCCCTCCACTTT. Protein: CASSLGQGSYNSPLHF.

Only a few counts were recorded for this clonotype. This sequence joins TRBV18 and TRBJ2-1; a possible D gene is TRBD1 (5 bases). Germline loops: CDR1 KGHSH, CDR2 LQKENI. The CDR3 runs to 13 residues. Deletions cut 3 bases from V and 5 bases from J, with 8 bases between. The CDR3 bases are TGTGCCAGCTCACCCGACAGACACAATGAGCAGTTCTTC. Translated: CASSPDRHNEQFF. The full variable domain, completed using reference TRBV18 and TRBJ2-1, is NAGVMQNPRHLVRRRGQEARLRCSPMKGHSHVYWYRQLPEEGLKFMVYLQKENIIDESGMPKERFSAEFPKEGPSILRIQQVVRGDSAAYFCASSPDRHNEQFFGPGTRLTVL.

This clonotype came up many times. The V and J genes are TRBV20-1 and TRBJ1-4; D is perhaps TRBD1 (6 bases). Germline assignment: CDR1 DFQATT and CDR2 SNEGSKA (reference sequence). The CDR3 runs to 14 residues. The V end lost 7 bases, the J end lost 3 bases, and 15 bases lay between the germline ends. The CDR3 nucleotides read TGCAGTGTCACGTCCGGGACACCTAATGAAAAACTGTTTTTT. Translating it yields CSVTSGTPNEKLFF.

This clonotype was seen a handful of times. Written as DNA, the CDR3 is TGTGCCATCAGTGCCGTTAGGGGCAGGGGGACGATCTACGAGCAGTACTTC. This translates into CAISAVRGRGTIYEQYF. V and J are TRBV10-3 and TRBJ2-7; TRBD1 matches 7 bases. V was pared by 4 bases and J by 3 bases, with 15 bases of the junction left unmatched. The CDR3 has 17 residues. Germline V gene sequence: CDR1 ENHRY, CDR2 SYGVKD.

The V and J genes are TRBV30 and TRBJ2-1, with TRBD2 matching 9 bases. The germline gives CDR1 GTSNPN, CDR2 SVGIG (reference sequence). This CDR3 has 15 residues. The trim removed 2 bases at V and 1 base at J, leaving 3 bases unmatched. CDR3 loop: CAWSYLAGSYNEQFF. CDR3 sequence (DNA): TGTGCCTGGAGTTACCTAGCGGGATCCTACAATGAGCAGTTCTTC. Full variable domain (outside the CDR3, taken from reference TRBV30 and TRBJ2-1): SQTIHQWPATLVQPVGSPLSLECTVEGTSNPNLYWYRQAAGRGLQLLFYSVGIGQISSEVPQNLSASRPQDRQFILSSKKLLLSDSGFYLCAWSYLAGSYNEQFFGPGTRLTVL.

The chain is built from TRBV20-1 and TRBJ2-2, with TRBD2 matching over 9 bases. This CDR3 spans 13 amino acids. The germline V gene encodes CDR1 DFQATT and CDR2 SNEGSKA (reference sequence). Written as DNA, the CDR3 is TGCTCGGTGCGGGAGGGTATATCCGGGGAGCTGTTTTTT. Amino acids: CSVREGISGELFF.

This clonotype was seen a handful of times. Here the CDR3 reads CASSHLSRGRGDTQYF. CDR3 sequence (DNA): TGTGCCAGCAGCCACCTTTCTCGCGGGAGGGGAGATACGCAGTATTTT. The chain recombines TRBV3-1 with TRBJ2-3; 9 positions agree with TRBD2. From germline, CDR1 is LGHDT and CDR2 YNNKEL (reference sequence). The V gene end was trimmed by 3 bases and the J gene end by 5 bases; junction bases not matched to a gene: 9. The CDR3 consists of 16 residues.

This clonotype was detected only a few times. This chain uses TRBV20-1 with TRBJ1-1; TRBD1 agrees at 8 bases. J gave up 1 base and V 5 bases, and 6 bases lay outside the gene matches. Per germline, CDR1 DFQATT and CDR2 SNEGSKA (reference sequence). The CDR3 is 14 residues long. The CDR3, as DNA: TGCAGTGCTGCAGGGGGCGCCGGGAACACTGAAGCTTTCTTT. Its translation is CSAAGGAGNTEAFF.

In this sample, this clonotype turned up many times. The CDR3 loop is CSVGGQQETQYF. CDR3 bases: TGCAGCGTCGGCGGACAGCAAGAGACCCAGTACTTC. The V call is TRBV29-1, the J call TRBJ2-5, with a tentative D call TRBD1 (6 bases). The CDR3 has 12 residues. V was trimmed by 6 bases and J by 2 bases, leaving 10 bases between them. Per the germline V gene, CDR1 is SQVTM and CDR2 is ANQGSEA.

This clonotype has just one count. The J gene is TRBJ2-1, the V gene TRBV7-2; D is perhaps TRBD1 or TRBD2 (5 bases each). CDR3 size: 14 residues. Germline CDR1 is SGHTA and CDR2 is FQGNSA. V lost 5 bases to trimming and J lost 7 bases, with 15 bases between them. The CDR3 sequence: CASSLGVSFNEQFF. The DNA for the CDR3 is TGTGCCAGCAGCCTGGGGGTATCCTTTAATGAGCAGTTCTTC. The full variable domain, its missing parts supplied by reference TRBV7-2 and TRBJ2-1, is GAGVSQSPSNKVTEKGKDVELRCDPISGHTALYWYRQSLGQGLEFLIYFQGNSAPDKSGLPSDRFSAERTGGSVSTLTIQRTQQEDSAVYLCASSLGVSFNEQFFGPGTRLTVL.

This clonotype has a handful of counts. V and J are TRBV7-2 and TRBJ2-3; TRBD2 aligns across 9 bases. Germline CDR1 and CDR2: SGHTA and FQGNSA. The CDR3 is 15 amino acids. V trimming: 4 bases; J trimming: 6 bases; junction bases outside the gene matches: 8. The CDR3 loop is CASSWGSGSSDTQYF. The CDR3 DNA sequence: TGTGCCAGCAGCTGGGGTAGCGGGAGTTCGGATACGCAGTATTTT.

The chain combines TRBV6-6 with TRBJ2-1; the match to TRBD2 covers 8 bases. Trimming at V came to 5 bases and at J to 9 bases, leaving 3 bases not matched to a gene. Germline assignment: CDR1 MNHNY and CDR2 SVGAGI (reference sequence). The CDR3 consists of 12 residues. The CDR3 loop reads CASSTGGGEQFF. The CDR3 DNA sequence: TGTGCCAGCAGTACGGGGGGGGGTGAGCAGTTCTTC.

The chain carries TRBV20-1 and TRBJ1-6, with 8 bases aligning to TRBD1. Trimming took 5 bases from V and 10 from J; bases not matched to a gene: 7. Germline loops: CDR1 DFQATT, CDR2 SNEGSKA (reference sequence). The CDR3 totals 13 residues. As DNA, the CDR3 is TGCAGTGCTTCCGGGACAGGAGGGTCACCCCTCCACTTT. This sequence encodes CSASGTGGSPLHF.

Notes on this clonotype: One end of the junction fails to match germline, which may point to a read error. The gene calls are TRBV12-3 or TRBV12-4 and TRBJ1-1; no reliable D call. The CDR3 has 13 residues. The CDR3 DNA reads as TGTGCCAGCAGTTTTAGGGAGAACCCTGAAGCTTTCTTT. Encoded protein: CASSFRENPEAFF.

This clonotype was seen ten or more times. This chain connects TRBV18 to TRBJ1-2; D remains ambiguous. Trimming took 2 bases from V and 4 from J, leaving 8 bases between them. The germline CDR1 and CDR2 sequences are KGHSH and LQKENI. The CDR3 loop spans 13 amino acids. CDR3 protein: CASSPGDPYGYTF. In nucleotides, the CDR3 is TGTGCCAGCTCACCAGGGGATCCCTATGGCTACACCTTC.

J is TRBJ2-5 and V is TRBV20-1; tentatively, D is TRBD1 or TRBD2 (6 bases each). From germline, CDR1 is DFQATT and CDR2 SNEGSKA (reference sequence). V was pared by 6 bases and J by 5 bases, with 19 bases between. This CDR3 region has 14 residues. CDR3 loop: CSATKRGRRETQYF. DNA for the CDR3: TGCAGTGCCACCAAACGGGGGCGCCGGGAGACCCAGTACTTC.

This chain links TRBV7-9 with TRBJ1-1, with D possibly TRBD1 on 6 matching bases. Per the germline V gene, CDR1 is SEHNR and CDR2 is FQNEAQ (reference sequence). Trimming removed 4 bases at V and 5 bases at J, with 11 bases between. This CDR3 region has 13 residues. CDR3 amino acids: CASSYRVWTEAFF. The DNA of the CDR3 is TGTGCCAGCAGCTACAGGGTCTGGACTGAAGCTTTCTTT.